These 11 T cell receptor beta chains originate from one sample sequenced in a study of cytotoxic CD8 clonotypes in ibrutinib-treated CLL (TCRdb year 2021). This specimen's time point label, per the study, means: about twelve months on ibrutinib. Preparation of the library involved the immunoSEQ multiplex PCR assay. TCRdb stores this immuneACCESS table with in-frame sequences only. Part of the clones is absent; in the studies checked, under half of the shortfall reflects unresolved V genes, and no reason is known for the rest. The sample table holds some 140,000 clones, of which around 90% were seen once. 10% to 13% of the sample is taken by the ten largest. The sample here was PBMCs, taken after 12 months of ibrutinib treatment. These receptors were obtained from a human donor with chronic lymphocytic leukemia.

CDR3 residues: CASSKDNKAYNEQFF. For the CDR3, the DNA is TGTGCCAGCAGCAAAGACAACAAGGCCTACAATGAGCAGTTCTTC. This chain joins TRBV21-1 and TRBJ2-1. TRBV21-1 is given as a pseudogene. CDR3 length: 15 amino acids.

The chain has TRBV11-2 and TRBJ1-1; 7 nucleotides agree with TRBD1. The V gene end was trimmed by 0 bases and the J gene end by 5 bases; junction bases not matched to a gene: 12. Germline V gene sequence: CDR1 SGHAT, CDR2 FQNNGV. CDR3 length equals 17 residues. This CDR3 reads CASSLDLAGGRLTEAFF. Written as DNA, the CDR3 is TGTGCCAGCAGCTTAGATCTGGCAGGGGGAAGATTGACTGAAGCTTTCTTT.

The chain carries TRBV19 and TRBJ1-2; D possibly corresponds to TRBD1 (6 bases). From germline, CDR1 is LNHDA and CDR2 SQIVND (reference sequence). The CDR3 sequence is 14 residues long. V lost 6 bases and J 6 bases, leaving 17 bases between the germline ends. In DNA form, the CDR3 reads TGTGCCAGTAGCCCCGCCAGGGGTTTTGATGGCTACACCTTC. This gives the protein CASSPARGFDGYTF.

The V call is TRBV30, the J call TRBJ1-5; D ambiguous. V shed 5 bases and J shed 0 bases, with 5 bases lying between them. This CDR3 is 12 amino acids long. Per the germline V gene, CDR1 is GTSNPN and CDR2 is SVGIG (reference sequence). CDR3 protein: CAWSNSNQPQHF. The CDR3 nucleotides are TGTGCCTGGTCCAATAGCAATCAGCCCCAGCATTTT.

The V gene is TRBV10-3, the J gene TRBJ2-3; 9 bases map to TRBD1. Trimming cost V 0 bases and J 1 base; bases outside gene matches: 5. Germline loops: CDR1 ENHRY, CDR2 SYGVKD. This CDR3 has 17 amino acids. The CDR3 here is CAISESGTGSRTDTQYF. The CDR3 DNA is TGTGCCATCAGTGAGTCGGGGACAGGGAGTCGCACAGATACGCAGTATTTT.

The chain combines TRBV9 with TRBJ1-2; D is possibly TRBD1 (5 bases). Deletions cut 0 bases from V and 2 bases from J, with 5 bases between. This CDR3 region has 13 residues. Germline V CDR1 and CDR2: SGDLS, YYNGEE. The CDR3 sequence is CASSVDRNYGYTF. DNA of the CDR3: TGTGCCAGCAGCGTAGACAGGAACTATGGCTACACCTTC. Full variable domain (rest looked up from reference TRBV9 and TRBJ1-2): DSGVTQTPKHLITATGQRVTLRCSPRSGDLSVYWYQQSLDQGLQFLIQYYNGEERAKGNILERFSAQQFPDLHSELNLSSLELGDSALYFCASSVDRNYGYTFGSGTRLTVV.

The genes are TRBV6-5 and TRBJ1-2, with a possible D match to TRBD1 (5 bases). Between the trimmed V and J ends, which lost 2 bases and 4 bases, there was a span of 17 bases. CDR3 length equals 16 residues. Per germline, CDR1 MNHEY and CDR2 SVGAGI. In DNA form, the CDR3 reads TGTGCCAGCAGTTACAGTTTCCAGGGAGGCCTCTATGGCTACACCTTC. This codes for CASSYSFQGGLYGYTF.

The gene calls are TRBV10-3 and TRBJ2-2, with D tentatively TRBD2 (5 bases). Germline-derived CDR1 and CDR2 are ENHRY and SYGVKD. V was clipped by 0 bases and J by 1 base, with 9 bases between them. This CDR3 has 16 amino acids. DNA for the CDR3: TGTGCCATCAGTGAGTCAGAGGGCAGGAACACCGGGGAGCTGTTTTTT. Translating gives CAISESEGRNTGELFF.

The chain joins TRBV18 to TRBJ1-2, with unresolved D. The CDR3 is made up of 13 amino acids. The germline V gene has CDR1 KGHSH and CDR2 LQKENI. Trimming left V 3 bases short and J 2 bases short, with 7 bases between. The CDR3 loop reads CASSPGENYGYTF. The CDR3 nucleotides read TGTGCCAGCTCACCGGGAGAAAACTATGGCTACACCTTC.

The chain has TRBV25-1 and TRBJ2-7, with 7 bases aligning to TRBD1. J gave up 9 bases and V 5 bases, and 7 bases lay outside the gene matches. The length of the CDR3 is 12 residues. The germline V gene encodes CDR1 MGHDK and CDR2 SYGVNS. The DNA of the CDR3 is TGTGCCAGCAGTCTGACAGGGATGGGGCAGTACTTC. It yields the protein CASSLTGMGQYF.

V and J are TRBV29-1 and TRBJ1-2, with a possible D match to TRBD1 (6 bases). V dropped 3 bases and J dropped 7 bases, with 18 bases sitting between them. The CDR3 totals 14 residues. CDR1 SQVTM and CDR2 ANQGSEA come from the germline V gene. CDR3 sequence: CSVEEVSGGSGYTF. Written as DNA, the CDR3 is TGCAGCGTTGAGGAGGTTTCGGGGGGCTCTGGCTACACCTTC.